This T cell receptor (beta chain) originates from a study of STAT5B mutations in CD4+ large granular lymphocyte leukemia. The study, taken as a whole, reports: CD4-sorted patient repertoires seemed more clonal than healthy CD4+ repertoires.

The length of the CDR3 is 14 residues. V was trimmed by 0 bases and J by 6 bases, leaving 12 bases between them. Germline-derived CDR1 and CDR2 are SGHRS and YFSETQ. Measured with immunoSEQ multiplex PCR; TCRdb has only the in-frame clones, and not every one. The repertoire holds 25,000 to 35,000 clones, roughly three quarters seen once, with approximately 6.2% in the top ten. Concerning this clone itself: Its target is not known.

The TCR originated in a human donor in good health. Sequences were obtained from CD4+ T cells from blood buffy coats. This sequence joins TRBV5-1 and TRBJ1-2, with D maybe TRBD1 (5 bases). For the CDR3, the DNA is TGCGCCAGCAGCTTGGGGCAGGGATATGATGGCTACACCTTC. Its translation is CASSLGQGYDGYTF.